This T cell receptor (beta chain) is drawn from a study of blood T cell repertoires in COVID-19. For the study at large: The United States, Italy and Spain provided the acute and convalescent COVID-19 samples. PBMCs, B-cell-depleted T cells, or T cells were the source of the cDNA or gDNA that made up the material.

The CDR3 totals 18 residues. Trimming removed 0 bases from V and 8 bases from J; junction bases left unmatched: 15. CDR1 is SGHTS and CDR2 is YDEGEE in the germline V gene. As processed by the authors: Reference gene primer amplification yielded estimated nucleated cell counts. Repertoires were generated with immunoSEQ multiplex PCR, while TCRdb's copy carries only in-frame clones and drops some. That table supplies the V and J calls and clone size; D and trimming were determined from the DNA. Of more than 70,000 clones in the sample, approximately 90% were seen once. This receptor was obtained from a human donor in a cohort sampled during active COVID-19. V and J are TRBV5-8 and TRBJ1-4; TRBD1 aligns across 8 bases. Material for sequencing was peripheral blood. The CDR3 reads CASSLAWGQDRDTEKLFF. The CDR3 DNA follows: TGTGCCAGCAGCTTGGCCTGGGGGCAGGACAGGGACACAGAAAAACTGTTTTTT.